This record covers a single T cell receptor beta chain. TCRdb's copy holds only in-frame clones and misses some; the assay was immunoSEQ multiplex PCR. The sample lists about 230,000 clones, roughly four fifths occurring once. Trimming removed 0 bases from V and 1 base from J; junction bases left unmatched: 5. Germline values: CDR1 SGHAT, CDR2 FQNNGV. The length of the CDR3 is 16 residues. The sample belongs to a study of blood T cell repertoires in COVID-19. In the study overall: There were acute and convalescent COVID-19 samples, and they came from the United States, Italy and Spain. PBMCs, B-cell-depleted T cells, or T cells were the source of the cDNA or gDNA that made up the material.

The sequenced sample consisted of peripheral blood. This chain links TRBV11-2 with TRBJ1-2, with TRBD1 matching 7 bases. The receptor was derived from a woman in her fifties or sixties with acute or convalescent COVID-19. As DNA, the CDR3 is TGTGCCAGCAGCTTAGACCGGCAGGGGGGTAACTATGGCTACACCTTC. It is translated as CASSLDRQGGNYGYTF.